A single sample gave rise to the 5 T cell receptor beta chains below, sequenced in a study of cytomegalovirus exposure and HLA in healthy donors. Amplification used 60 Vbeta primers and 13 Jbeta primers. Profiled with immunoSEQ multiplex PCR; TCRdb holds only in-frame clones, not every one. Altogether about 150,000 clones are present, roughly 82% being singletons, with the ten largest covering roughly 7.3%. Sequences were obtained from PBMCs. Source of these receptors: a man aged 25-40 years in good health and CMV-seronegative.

CDR3 DNA: TGTGCCAGCCAGTACAGCACAGATACGCAGTATTTT. It yields the protein CASQYSTDTQYF. The chain has TRBV2 and TRBJ2-3; D is undetermined. This CDR3 has 12 residues. The germline gives CDR1 SNHLY, CDR2 FYNNEI. Trimming cost V 8 bases and J 0 bases, with 6 bases left between them.

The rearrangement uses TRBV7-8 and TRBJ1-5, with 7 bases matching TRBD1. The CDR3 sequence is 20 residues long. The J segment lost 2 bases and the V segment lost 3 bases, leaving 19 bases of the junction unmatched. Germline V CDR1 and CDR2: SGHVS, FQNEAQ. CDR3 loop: CASSFAGSAGGFGGNQPQHF. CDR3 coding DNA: TGTGCCAGCAGCTTCGCGGGGTCGGCAGGGGGATTTGGGGGCAATCAGCCCCAGCATTTT.

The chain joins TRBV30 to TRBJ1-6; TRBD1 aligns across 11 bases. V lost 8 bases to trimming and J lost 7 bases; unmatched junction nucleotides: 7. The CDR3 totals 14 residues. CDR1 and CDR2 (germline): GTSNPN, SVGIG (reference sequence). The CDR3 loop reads CAGGRTGGNSPLHF. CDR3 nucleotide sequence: TGTGCCGGAGGGCGGACAGGGGGCAATTCACCCCTCCACTTT.

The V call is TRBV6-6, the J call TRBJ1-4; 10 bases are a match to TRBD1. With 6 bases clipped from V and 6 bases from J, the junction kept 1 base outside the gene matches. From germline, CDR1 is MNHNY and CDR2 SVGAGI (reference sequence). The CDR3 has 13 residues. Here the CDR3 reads CASRDRGDEKLFF. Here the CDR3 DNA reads TGTGCCAGCAGGGACAGGGGGGATGAAAAACTGTTTTTT.

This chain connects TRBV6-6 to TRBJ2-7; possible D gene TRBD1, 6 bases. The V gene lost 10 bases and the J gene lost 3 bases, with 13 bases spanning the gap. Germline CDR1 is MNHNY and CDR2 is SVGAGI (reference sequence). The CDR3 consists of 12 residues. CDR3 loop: CATSPDSYEQYF. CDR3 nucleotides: TGTGCCACCTCACCGGACAGCTACGAGCAGTACTTC.